This record concerns one TCR beta chain sequence. This clonotype has ten or more counts. Which antigen it targets is not known. No per-base quality is available; no much larger clone lies one base away. The CDR3 numbers 14 residues from cysteine through phenylalanine. Of the read, only the CDR3 DNA is kept; its 42 bases are in frame from base 1. The V and J ends are trimmed by 2 bases and 5 bases, leaving 14 bases between them. CDR1 is given as SQVTM and CDR2 as ANQGSEA, both from the germline V gene. The library was generated by 5' RACE. Sequencing relied on an Illumina HiSeq 2000. Template switching added a universal primer binding site, and the final cDNA carried a unique molecular identifier that allowed TCR cDNA molecules to be counted accurately. Specific primers in the conserved constant-segment region were used to synthesize first-strand cDNA for the TCR alpha and beta chains. Each cDNA library was double barcoded, with a SMART-Mk sample barcode plus Illumina barcodes, to control for contamination. TruSeq adapter sequences along with Illumina sample barcodes were introduced in two successive PCR steps. The Illumina HiSeq platform was used with custom primers to sequence TCR alpha and beta cDNA libraries. The authors' pipeline ran thus. Unique molecular identifiers were extracted from raw reads with MiGEC, and CDR3 positions were determined with MiXCR. For each individual, recombination models were inferred using an EM algorithm with the repgenHMM and IGoR tools. The analysis of shared clonotypes was done with the tcR package in R, with sharing normalized by the product of cloneset sizes. To study raw recombination free of thymic and clonal selection effects, out-of-frame nonproductive sequences were analyzed. The raw public reads went through TCRdb reprocessing: fastp at Q25, MiXCR clone calling, in-frame beta chains kept. Merged by CDR3 protein, the rows form single entries marked with the most common genes and DNA. TCRdb's processing, not the study's, gives the V and J calls here. For this sample the table gives roughly 240,000 distinct CDR3 sequences, of which approximately 7.8% were detected only once. The ten largest make up roughly 5.4% of the sample.

Every donor was a healthy Caucasian. The twin cohort consisted of three pairs of female monozygotic twins, all aged roughly 18 to 30 years. Positive isolation kits from Invitrogen were used to isolate the CD4+ and CD8+ T cell populations. The data are from a study of identical twins (dated by TCRdb to 2015 to 2016). Some background on the complete study: To test whether fetal clonotypes persist, this study deep-sequenced TCR alpha and beta repertoires from monozygotic twins, from unrelated adults of various ages, and from cord blood. To rule out contamination, replicate twin experiments were performed at different times with different library preparation protocols. Overall study outcomes, separate from this receptor: Recombination models systematically underestimated out-of-frame TCR alpha sharing in monozygotic twins but agreed with sharing between unrelated individuals. Excess twin sharing in beta out-of-frame sequences was weaker because fewer shared sequences lowered the signal-to-noise ratio. Abundant cord blood beta clonotypes carried fewer insertions; young adult naive repertoires showed a weaker similar trend, while memory repertoires showed none. Because the same donors could not be followed over many years, the conclusions depended on cross-sectional statistical analysis. Invariant T cells such as MAIT and iNKT could partly confound zero-insertion analyses, although diverse VJ usage argued against such confounding for most clonotypes. Compared with coincidental sharing between unrelated individuals, out-of-frame TCR alpha sequences shared between twins had an excess of sequences with low generation probability.

These same data were also listed under a study on yellow fever vaccine responses in identical twins. Per that second paper: According to the authors, the vaccine-induced T cell response in identical twins seemed to be partly convergent and partly specific to each individual. In identical twins, the study followed T cell clones that responded to the vaccine with precision.

Sequencing input: CD8+ T cells sorted from blood. This clonotype originated in a woman between 18 and 30 years old in good health. Here the chain combines TRBV29-1 and TRBJ2-3; a tentative D call is TRBD2 (5 bases match). The CDR3: CSVETPGMGDTQYF. Read as DNA, the sequence is TGCAGCGTTGAAACCCCCGGGATGGGAGATACGCAGTATTTT.